The entry below describes one TCR beta chain. RNA transcripts provided the template for amplifying TCR beta CDR3 regions. First-round RT-PCR with HTBI primers preceded a second-round multiplex PCR. TCRdb ran MiXCR on the multiplex PCR reads and lists one entry per CDR3 protein. Seen here are 500,000 to 800,000 distinct CDR3 sequences, over 40% observed once, and the top ten hold 2.5% to 3.5%. Germline CDR1 is ENHRY and CDR2 is SYGVKD. V lost 2 bases, J lost 4 bases, and 12 bases lay in between. This CDR3 has 15 residues. This sample is drawn from a study of Graves' ophthalmopathy and Graves' hyperthyroidism. Turning to the study itself: Untreated patients at initial diagnosis provided peripheral blood.

Sequenced: peripheral blood. The rearrangement joins TRBV10-3 to TRBJ1-3; possibly TRBD1 for D (5 bases). This receptor was taken from an adult man with Graves' ophthalmopathy. The CDR3: CAISEGKGSGNTIYF. In DNA, the CDR3 is TGTGCCATCAGTGAGGGGAAGGGGTCCGGAAACACCATATATTTT.